This TCR beta chain is drawn from a study of blood T cell repertoires in COVID-19. Trimming removed 2 bases at V and 2 bases at J, with 13 bases between. This CDR3 has 16 residues. In germline, CDR1 is MNHEY, CDR2 SVGAGI. In the source study's methods: Cell counts per sample came from amplifying reference gene primers. The assay was immunoSEQ multiplex PCR, and TCRdb's table has in-frame clones only and misses some. Clonal size and the V and J genes are those of that table, whereas D and trimming came from the DNA. The table records roughly 270,000 clones, 88% of them present only once. V usage is TRBV6-5 and J usage is TRBJ2-1; D is possibly TRBD2 (6 bases). Sequenced input: peripheral blood. This receptor was identified in a man aged 18 to 29 with active or convalescent COVID-19. CDR3 nucleotides: TGTGCCAGCAGTTACGCGGCGGGGTGGGCCTACAATGAGCAGTTCTTC. Encoded protein: CASSYAAGWAYNEQFF.